This T cell receptor beta chain is drawn from a study of blood T cell repertoires in COVID-19. Study summary: Collection of acute and convalescent COVID-19 samples took place in the United States, Italy and Spain. From T cells, B-cell-depleted T cells, or PBMCs came the material, which was cDNA or gDNA.

V lost 5 bases to trimming and J lost 5 bases; unmatched junction nucleotides: 11. Germline V gene data show CDR1 as SGDLS and CDR2 as YYNGEE. This CDR3 has 15 amino acids. Methods used by the authors: Using reference gene primer amplification, nucleated cell counts were estimated. Measured with immunoSEQ multiplex PCR; TCRdb has only the in-frame clones, and not every one. D and trimming come from the DNA, and the V and J calls and clone size come from that table. The sample shows about 320,000 clones, approximately 81% of them seen only once. All exposed participants met a person with COVID-19 within 2 weeks before entering the study.

Material: PBMCs or T cells enriched from blood (not recorded which). The TCR originated in a woman in her 30s who had been exposed to COVID-19. This chain links TRBV9 with TRBJ2-3, with 7 bases lining up with TRBD2. Written as DNA, the CDR3 is TGTGCCAGCAGTAGCGGGTTATCGCAAAGAGATACGCAGTATTTT. Its protein is CASSSGLSQRDTQYF.